This TCR beta chain was retrieved from a study of blood T cells in healthy people across ages. A J-beta primer mix and a sample-barcoded 5' primer were used in a second PCR of roughly 7 to 12 cycles. TCRdb passed the 5' RACE reads through MiXCR, listing each CDR3 protein once. The sample records hundreds of thousands of distinct CDR3 sequences, roughly 49% being singletons. Notes on this clonotype: Its antigen remains unknown.

General study results and limits: With donor CMV status unknown, expanded clonotype changes were possibly confounded.

The specimen was blood. The receptor was isolated from a woman in her fifties or sixties in good health.

CDR3 residues: CASSWGAGRGGDQETQYF. For the CDR3, the DNA is TGTGCCAGCAGCTGGGGAGCAGGGCGTGGAGGAGATCAAGAGACCCAGTACTTC. The genes are TRBV11-1 and TRBJ2-5; tentatively, D is TRBD1 or TRBD2 (5 bases each). Germline V gives CDR1 SGHAT, CDR2 FQDESV (reference sequence). The CDR3 spans 18 residues. Trimming took 4 bases from V and 2 from J, leaving 23 bases between them.